This T cell receptor beta chain was profiled in a study of blood T cell repertoires in COVID-19. After removal of 0 bases from V and 6 bases from J, the junction contained 10 bases not matched to a gene. Germline CDR1 is GTSNPN and CDR2 is SVGIG (reference sequence). The CDR3 totals 17 residues. Profiling relied on immunoSEQ multiplex PCR, and the TCRdb table lists in-frame clones only, not all of them. The table records roughly 410,000 clones, around 87% of them present only once. The sample taken for sequencing was peripheral blood. The origin of this receptor is a woman aged 55-69 years with COVID-19, enrolled during active disease. V gene TRBV30 combines with J gene TRBJ1-5, with TRBD1 identical over 11 bases. The DNA of the CDR3 is TGTGCCTGGAGTGTAGGGGGGACAGGGGGTTTGGGTCAGCCCCAGCATTTT. Translation gives CAWSVGGTGGLGQPQHF.